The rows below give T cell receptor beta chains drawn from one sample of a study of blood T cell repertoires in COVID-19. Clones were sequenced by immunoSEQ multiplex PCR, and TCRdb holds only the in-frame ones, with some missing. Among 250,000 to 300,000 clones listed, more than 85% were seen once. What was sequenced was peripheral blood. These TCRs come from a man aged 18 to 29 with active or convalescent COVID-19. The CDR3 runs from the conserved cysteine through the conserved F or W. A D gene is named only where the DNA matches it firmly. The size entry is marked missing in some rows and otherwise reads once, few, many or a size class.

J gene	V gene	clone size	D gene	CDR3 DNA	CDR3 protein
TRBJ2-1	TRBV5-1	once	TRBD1	TGCGCCAGCAGGGCCCAGGGGGCGCCCAATGAGCAGTTCTTC	CASRAQGAPNEQFF
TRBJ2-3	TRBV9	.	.	TGTGCCAGCAGCGTAGCGGGAGTCGGGGATACGCAGTATTTT	CASSVAGVGDTQYF
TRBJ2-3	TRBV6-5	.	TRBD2	TGTGCCAGCAGCGCCCTAGCGGGGAACACAGATACGCAGTATTTT	CASSALAGNTDTQYF
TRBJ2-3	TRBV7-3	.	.	TGTGCCAGCAGCCCCGCGCGGGATCATGGTGCGCAGTATTTT	CASSPARDHGAQYF
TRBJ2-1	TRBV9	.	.	TGTGCCAGCAGCGATCAGGGTACGGATGAGCAGTTCTTC	CASSDQGTDEQFF
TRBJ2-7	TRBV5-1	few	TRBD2	TGCGCCAGCAGCTTGGGCTTGGCGGGAGGAGTTTACGAGCAGTACTTC	CASSLGLAGGVYEQYF
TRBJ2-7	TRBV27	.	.	TGTGCCAGCAGTTTATCGGAGGGCCTCTACGAGCAGTACTTC	CASSLSEGLYEQYF
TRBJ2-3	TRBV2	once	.	TGTGCCAGCAGTGTGGAGGGCACAGATACGCAGTATTTT	CASSVEGTDTQYF
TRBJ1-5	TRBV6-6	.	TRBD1	TGTGCCAGCAGTTACGGACAGGGGCCCAATCAGCCCCAGCATTTT	CASSYGQGPNQPQHF
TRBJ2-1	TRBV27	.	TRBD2	TGTGCCAGCAGTCTAACTAGCGGGGGGACCAATGAGCAGTTCTTC	CASSLTSGGTNEQFF
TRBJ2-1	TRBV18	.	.	TGTGCCAGCTCGCCGGGACACAACAATGAGCAGTTCTTC	CASSPGHNNEQFF
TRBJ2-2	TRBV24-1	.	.	TGTGCCACCAGTTCGCACAGGGTGGCCGGGGAGCTGTTTTTT	CATSSHRVAGELFF
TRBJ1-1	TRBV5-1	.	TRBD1	TGCGCCAGCAGCTTTCAGGGACAGGGGAACACTGAAGCTTTCTTT	CASSFQGQGNTEAFF
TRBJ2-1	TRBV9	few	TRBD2	TGTGCCAGCAGCGCCCCCGGGACTAGATACAATGAGCAGTTCTTC	CASSAPGTRYNEQFF
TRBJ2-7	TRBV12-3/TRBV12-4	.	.	TGTGCCAGCAAATTCGGGTTTCACGAGCAGTACTTC	CASKFGFHEQYF
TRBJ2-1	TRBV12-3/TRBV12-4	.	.	TGTGCCAGCAGTTTCGGGGGAGGCAATGAGCAGTTCTTC	CASSFGGGNEQFF
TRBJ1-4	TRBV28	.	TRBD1	TGTGCCAGCAGCAATACAGGGGCCGTTACTAATGAAAAACTGTTTTTT	CASSNTGAVTNEKLFF
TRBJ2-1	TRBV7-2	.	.	TGTGCCAGCAGCTTAGTTGGAGCGGAGATTGAGCAGTTCTTC	CASSLVGAEIEQFF
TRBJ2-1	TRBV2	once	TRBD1	TGTGCCAGCAGGCCGGGACAGGTCCGCAATGAGCAGTTCTTC	CASRPGQVRNEQFF
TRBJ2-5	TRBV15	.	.	TGTGCCACCAGCAAGGGGATTCGGAAGGAGACCCAGTACTTC	CATSKGIRKETQYF
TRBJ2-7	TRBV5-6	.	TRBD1	TGTGCCAGCAGGATGGGACAGATTTACGAGCAGTACTTC	CASRMGQIYEQYF
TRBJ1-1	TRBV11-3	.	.	TGTGCCAGCAGCGGTACGTCCGAGGTCACTGAAGCTTTCTTT	CASSGTSEVTEAFF
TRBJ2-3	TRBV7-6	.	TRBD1	TGTGCCAGCAGCCTCGGACAGGGGATGGATACGCAGTATTTT	CASSLGQGMDTQYF
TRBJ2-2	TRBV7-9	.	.	TGTGCCAGCAGCCCTAGCCCCGGGGAGCTGTTTTTT	CASSPSPGELFF
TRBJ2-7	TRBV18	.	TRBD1	TGTGCCAGCTCGGATCCGGGACAGGGTATAAACGAGCAGTACTTC	CASSDPGQGINEQYF